A single sample gave rise to the 28 T cell receptor beta chains below, sequenced in a study of OX40 agonist ivuxolimab in advanced cancers. Using immunoSEQ multiplex PCR, the repertoire was profiled, and TCRdb retains in-frame clones only, with some absent. In the table there are 50,000 or so clones, over 80% of which are singletons. The sequences come from CD4+ or CD8+ T cells sorted from blood, collected in a trial of the OX40 agonist ivuxolimab. These receptors were obtained from an adult with an advanced solid tumor such as melanoma, head and neck, liver or kidney cancer.

This rearrangement joins TRBV10-3 to TRBJ2-3, with 7 bases that match TRBD2. J was trimmed by 0 bases and V by 3 bases; bases with no gene match: 6. Germline loops: CDR1 ENHRY, CDR2 SYGVKD. The CDR3 length is 16 residues. The CDR3 reads CAISDPSGTSTDTQYF. CDR3 in DNA: TGTGCCATCAGTGACCCTAGCGGTACTAGCACAGATACGCAGTATTTT.

This clone was detected ten times or more. The chain joins TRBV2 to TRBJ2-7; possible D gene TRBD1, 5 bases. The germline V gene encodes CDR1 SNHLY and CDR2 FYNNEI. V gave up 8 bases and J gave up 0 bases, with 14 bases separating them. This CDR3 region has 14 residues. The DNA of the CDR3 is TGTGCCAGCCGGTTAGGGGATAGCTCCTACGAGCAGTACTTC. Translating gives CASRLGDSSYEQYF.

The V gene is TRBV6-6, the J gene TRBJ2-7, with D possibly TRBD1 on 6 matching bases. This CDR3 has 13 residues. Germline CDR1 reads MNHNY; CDR2 reads SVGAGI (reference sequence). V dropped 6 bases and J dropped 9 bases, with 18 bases sitting between them. The CDR3 reads CASRQDSPPMQYV. CDR3 coding DNA: TGTGCCAGCAGACAGGACAGCCCTCCGATGCAGTACGTC.

The rearrangement uses TRBV6-6 and TRBJ1-1; maybe TRBD1 (6 bases). Germline V CDR1 and CDR2: MNHNY, SVGAGI (reference sequence). V gave up 2 bases and J gave up 3 bases, with 10 bases separating them. The CDR3 is 14 residues long. This CDR3 reads CASSYRGRDTEAFF. CDR3 DNA sequence: TGTGCCAGCAGTTACAGGGGGAGGGACACTGAAGCTTTCTTT.

This rearrangement joins TRBV5-4 to TRBJ2-2; the D gene is possibly TRBD2 (5 bases). Per germline, CDR1 SGHNT and CDR2 YYREEE (reference sequence). Trimming removed 5 bases from V and 1 base from J, with 6 bases in between. The CDR3 consists of 13 residues. CDR3 protein: CASRRENTGELFF. CDR3 coding DNA: TGTGCCAGCAGGAGGGAGAACACCGGGGAGCTGTTTTTT. Drawing the rest from reference TRBV5-4 and TRBJ2-2, the complete variable domain is ETGVTQSPTHLIKTRGQQVTLRCSSQSGHNTVSWYQQALGQGPQFIFQYYREEENGRGNFPPRFSGLQFPNYSSELNVNALELDDSALYLCASRRENTGELFFGEGSRLTVL.

Only a few counts were recorded for this clone. The rearrangement uses TRBV9 and TRBJ1-1; no clear D. The length of the CDR3 is 16 residues. V lost 1 base and J 1 base, leaving 14 bases between the germline ends. The germline gives CDR1 SGDLS, CDR2 YYNGEE. In DNA form, the CDR3 reads TGTGCCAGCAGCGTATATCCTAAAGCTGGGAACACTGAAGCTTTCTTT. Residues: CASSVYPKAGNTEAFF.

The chain couples TRBV6-6 to TRBJ2-6, with unresolved D. The germline V and J ends were trimmed by 2 bases and 0 bases, with 5 bases remaining between them. The CDR3 has 15 residues. Per germline, CDR1 MNHNY and CDR2 SVGAGI (reference sequence). The CDR3: CASSYTLSGANVLTF. The CDR3 DNA sequence: TGTGCCAGCAGTTACACCCTCTCTGGGGCCAACGTCCTGACTTTC.

CDR3 sequence reads: CASREWTGGGGNTIYF. In DNA, the CDR3 is TGTGCCAGCAGAGAATGGACAGGGGGTGGTGGAAACACCATATATTTT. V usage is TRBV28 and J usage is TRBJ1-3, with 10 nucleotides matching TRBD1. The germline CDR1 and CDR2 sequences are MDHEN and SYDVKM. The CDR3 has 16 residues. Trimming removed 6 bases from V and 3 bases from J; junction bases left unmatched: 8.

There are a few counts of this clone. CDR3 loop: CASSLGRGGHSPLHF. In DNA, the CDR3 is TGTGCCAGCAGCTTGGGGCGGGGAGGTCATTCACCCCTCCACTTT. This chain links TRBV7-9 with TRBJ1-6; tentative D call: TRBD1 (5 bases). The V end lost 3 bases, the J end lost 8 bases, and 14 bases lay between the germline ends. This CDR3 region has 15 residues. Looked up from germline, CDR1 is SEHNR and CDR2 is FQNEAQ (reference sequence). The full variable domain, its missing parts supplied by reference TRBV7-9 and TRBJ1-6, is DTGVSQNPRHKITKRGQNVTFRCDPISEHNRLYWYRQTLGQGPEFLTYFQNEAQLEKSRLLSDRFSAERPKGSFSTLEIQRTEQGDSAMYLCASSLGRGGHSPLHFGNGTRLTVT.

This rearrangement joins TRBV5-1 to TRBJ2-1; 11 bases fit TRBD2. The ends lost 0 bases at V and 8 bases at J; junction bases unmatched: 4. The CDR3 sequence is 15 residues long. Germline assignment: CDR1 SGHRS and CDR2 YFSETQ. The CDR3 DNA sequence: TGCGCCAGCAGCTTGGCCGGGACTAGCGGCTATGAGCAGTTCTTC. This translates into CASSLAGTSGYEQFF.

This clone was counted a few times. Written as DNA, the CDR3 is TGTGCCAGCAGTCGGGACAGGGGAGACGGCTACACCTTC. Translated, it gives CASSRDRGDGYTF. This rearrangement joins TRBV6-6 to TRBJ1-2; TRBD1 matches at 10 bases. With 5 bases clipped from V and 8 bases from J, the junction kept 5 bases outside the gene matches. This CDR3 region has 13 residues. Germline V gene lookup returns CDR1 MNHNY and CDR2 SVGAGI (reference sequence).

V gene TRBV6-6 combines with J gene TRBJ1-1; TRBD1 matches 9 bases. V shed 6 bases and J 4 bases; nucleotides not matched to a gene: 6. The CDR3 runs to 14 residues. Per germline, CDR1 MNHNY and CDR2 SVGAGI (reference sequence). CDR3 nucleotides: TGTGCCAGCAGACGGACAGGGGTGGGCACTGAAGCTTTCTTT. The encoded protein is CASRRTGVGTEAFF.

This rearrangement joins TRBV5-4 to TRBJ1-1; no firm D call. CDR1 and CDR2 from the germline V gene are SGHNT and YYREEE (reference sequence). The CDR3 runs 14 residues. Between the trimmed V and J ends, which lost 0 bases and 3 bases, there was a span of 9 bases. The CDR3 DNA is TGTGCCAGCAGCTTGGCCACGCTGGACACTGAAGCTTTCTTT. It is translated as CASSLATLDTEAFF.

J is TRBJ1-6 and V is TRBV15, with 8 bases matching TRBD1. The ends lost 5 bases at V and 10 bases at J; junction bases unmatched: 7. Per the germline V gene, CDR1 is LNHNV and CDR2 is YYDKDF (reference sequence). The CDR3 is 14 amino acids. The DNA for the CDR3 is TGTGCCACCAGCCGACAGGGGACGGGGTCACCCCTCCACTTT. Encoded protein: CATSRQGTGSPLHF.

CDR3 DNA sequence: TGTGCCACCAGCAGACTAGGCGGCGATAATTCACCCCTCCACTTT. Translating it yields CATSRLGGDNSPLHF. This rearrangement joins TRBV15 to TRBJ1-6; D gene ambiguous. The CDR3 runs 15 residues. Trimming removed 2 bases from V and 5 bases from J, with 10 bases in between. Germline V CDR1 and CDR2: LNHNV, YYDKDF (reference sequence).

The V and J genes are TRBV5-1 and TRBJ2-7, with D hard to call. Germline V lookup: CDR1 SGHRS, CDR2 YFSETQ. V dropped 0 bases and J dropped 5 bases, with 9 bases sitting between them. The CDR3 consists of 13 residues. The CDR3 DNA reads as TGCGCCAGCAGCTTGGCCCCCGCCAACGAGCAGTACTTC. Residues: CASSLAPANEQYF.

V gene TRBV29-1 combines with J gene TRBJ1-2; TRBD1 matches at 10 bases. This CDR3 comprises 15 residues. V gave up 0 bases and J gave up 2 bases; unmatched junction bases: 3. Germline-derived CDR1 and CDR2 are SQVTM and ANQGSEA. The CDR3 DNA follows: TGCAGCGTTGAAGATAGGACAGGGGGGAACTATGGCTACACCTTC. This codes for CSVEDRTGGNYGYTF.

The chain has TRBV11-2 and TRBJ2-1; TRBD2 matches at 10 bases. This CDR3 contains 15 residues. CDR1 and CDR2 (germline): SGHAT, FQNNGV. V lost 2 bases and J lost 7; bases outside the gene matches: 5. The CDR3: CASSLYLAGDNEQFF. As DNA, the CDR3 is TGTGCCAGCAGCTTATATCTAGCGGGAGATAATGAGCAGTTCTTC.

This clone was seen once. This chain links TRBV7-2 with TRBJ2-1; 9 bases fit TRBD1. The CDR3 is made up of 13 amino acids. With V trimmed by 3 bases and J by 6 bases, 0 bases remained unmatched. Looked up from germline, CDR1 is SGHTA and CDR2 is FQGNSA. The CDR3 region is CASSLDRGNEQFF. For the CDR3, the DNA is TGTGCCAGCAGCTTGGACAGGGGCAATGAGCAGTTCTTC.

Details on this clone: The sample has other DNA sequences that encode this CDR3 too. This rearrangement joins TRBV2 to TRBJ1-4; D perhaps matches TRBD1 (5 bases). Trimming took 7 bases from V and 4 from J, leaving 16 bases between them. The CDR3 has 15 residues. Germline CDR1 reads SNHLY; CDR2 reads FYNNEI. The CDR3 region is CASKRGAGFNEKLFF. The DNA of the CDR3 is TGTGCCAGCAAGCGCGGGGCAGGGTTTAATGAAAAACTGTTTTTT.

This clone was observed once. J is TRBJ2-7 and V is TRBV30, with 7 bases lining up with TRBD1. The CDR3 covers 13 residues. CDR1 is GTSNPN and CDR2 is SVGIG in the germline V gene (reference sequence). V lost 1 base, J lost 3 bases, and 3 bases stayed unmatched. CDR3 loop: CAWSGDRVYEQYF. As DNA, the CDR3 is TGTGCCTGGAGTGGTGACAGGGTCTACGAGCAGTACTTC.

The chain uses TRBV2 and TRBJ1-2; 10 nucleotides align to TRBD1. The V segment lost 3 bases and the J segment 4 bases; nucleotides outside the gene matches: 17. Germline CDR1 SNHLY, CDR2 FYNNEI. The CDR3 is 19 amino acids. The CDR3 is CASSDTSVIGTGEAYGYTF. The CDR3 DNA sequence: TGTGCCAGCAGTGATACCTCGGTAATCGGGACAGGGGAGGCCTATGGCTACACCTTC.

The rearrangement links TRBV19 to TRBJ1-5, with TRBD1 matching 9 bases. Trimming at V came to 4 bases and at J to 0 bases, leaving 7 bases not matched to a gene. From germline, CDR1 is LNHDA and CDR2 SQIVND (reference sequence). The CDR3 totals 17 residues. The CDR3 sequence is CASSTPLGQGSNQPQHF. CDR3 in DNA: TGTGCCAGTAGTACCCCCCTGGGACAGGGTAGCAATCAGCCCCAGCATTTT. The full variable domain, with the rest looked up from reference TRBV19 and TRBJ1-5, is DGGITQSPKYLFRKEGQNVTLSCEQNLNHDAMYWYRQDPGQGLRLIYYSQIVNDFQKGDIAEGYSVSREKKESFPLTVTSAQKNPTAFYLCASSTPLGQGSNQPQHFGDGTRLSIL.

The chain couples TRBV2 to TRBJ2-5, with a weak D call TRBD2 (6 bases). Trimming took off 7 bases at V and 1 base at J, with 10 bases between the two ends. Germline V lookup: CDR1 SNHLY, CDR2 FYNNEI. This CDR3 has 13 amino acids. The CDR3 nucleotides are TGTGCCAGCACCAGGGACTCCCAAGAGACCCAGTACTTC. Its translation is CASTRDSQETQYF.

The gene calls are TRBV29-1 and TRBJ1-1; no clear D gene. Germline CDR1 is SQVTM and CDR2 is ANQGSEA. The CDR3 runs 11 residues. Trimming left V 7 bases short and J 5 bases short, with 11 bases between. CDR3 nucleotide sequence: TGCAGCGCCACCTTGGGGACTGAAGCTTTCTTT. It encodes CSATLGTEAFF. Full variable domain (missing parts from reference TRBV29-1 and TRBJ1-1): SAVISQKPSRDICQRGTSLTIQCQVDSQVTMMFWYRQQPGQSLTLIATANQGSEATYESGFVIDKFPISRPNLTFSTLTVSNMSPEDSSIYLCSATLGTEAFFGQGTRLTVV.

The rearrangement links TRBV6-1 to TRBJ1-4; no reliable D call. V lost 0 bases, J lost 0 bases, and 5 bases lay in between. The V gene's germline CDR1 is MNHNS and CDR2 SASEGT. This CDR3 region has 15 residues. The CDR3 region has the DNA TGTGCCAGCAGTGAAGCGCTAGCAACTAATGAAAAACTGTTTTTT. As protein: CASSEALATNEKLFF.

In this sample, this clone turned up a few times. The V gene is TRBV25-1, the J gene TRBJ2-1; no clear D. Trimming shortened V by 7 bases and J by 8 bases, and 9 bases separated the two germline ends. The CDR3 has 11 residues. The germline gives CDR1 MGHDK, CDR2 SYGVNS. For the CDR3, the DNA is TGTGCCAGCATCAAGGGCTATGAGCAGTTCTTC. It translates to CASIKGYEQFF. The variable domain in full, completed from reference TRBV25-1 and TRBJ2-1, reads EADIYQTPRYLVIGTGKKITLECSQTMGHDKMYWYQQDPGMELHLIHYSYGVNSTEKGDLSSESTVSRIRTEHFPLTLESARPSHTSQYLCASIKGYEQFFGPGTRLTVL.

The chain joins TRBV11-2 to TRBJ2-1; 12 positions agree with TRBD2. This CDR3 is built from 15 residues. J gave up 8 bases and V 5 bases, and 7 bases lay outside the gene matches. The germline V gene encodes CDR1 SGHAT and CDR2 FQNNGV. This CDR3 reads CASSPGLAGYYEQFF. The CDR3 DNA follows: TGTGCCAGCAGCCCCGGACTAGCGGGATACTATGAGCAGTTCTTC.